The source of this TCR beta chain is a study of blood T cell repertoires in COVID-19 (dated by TCRdb to about 2020). Background for the entire study: The collaborator samples originated in the United States, Italy and Spain and spanned the acute and convalescent phases of COVID-19. The prospective study material was composed of cDNA or gDNA derived from T cells, B-cell-depleted T cells, or PBMCs. The dataset comprised deeply sampled blood TCRbeta repertoires from subjects exposed to, actively infected with, or recovered from COVID-19. The repertoires were released in a freely available public database intended as a resource for research on the immune response to SARS-CoV-2. Samples were obtained from the ongoing ImmuneRACE study (first 160 participants) and from some 1,300 subjects provided by 6 global collaborators. Nearly every sample came with metadata listing a de-identified subject ID, COVID-19 status, age in years and sex. HLA class I and class II types, where available, came from metadata supplied by the sample provider rather than from assay-based typing.

The CDR3, cysteine through phenylalanine, is 14 amino acids long. The kept DNA is CDR3 alone, 42 bases in frame from the first base. The trim is 3 bases for V and 2 bases for J, with a gap of 12 bases between the germline ends. From the germline V gene, CDR1 is SGHRS and CDR2 is YFSETQ. As to this clone: It has no known antigen specificity. No base quality information exists; no much larger clone differs at one position.

TCRbeta CDR3 regions were amplified from genomic DNA using the immunoSEQ Assay, a bias-controlled multiplex PCR. The original pipeline was this. The number of nucleated cells in each sample was estimated by amplification of reference gene primers within the assay. To quantify the absolute abundance of each unique TCRbeta CDR3 rearrangement, sequence reads were collapsed and filtered. Productive Simpson clonality was computed per sample as the square root of Simpson's diversity index over productive rearrangements. TCRdb provides this immuneACCESS table in a form limited to in-frame rearrangements. Some clones are lacking; in checked studies, under half of them reflect an unresolved V gene, and why the rest are absent is not known. V and J calls and clone size are copied from that table; D and trimming were computed from the DNA. The sample table holds 200,000 to 250,000 clones, of which approximately 79% were seen once. The ten largest account for around 3.6% of the sample.

General conclusions and limits of the study: How much clinical and demographic metadata was included differed by source and by participant, and the metadata was provided uncurated.

Whole blood was collected in K2EDTA tubes by collaborating institutions according to the institutions' own protocols. For TCRbeta analysis, collaborators shipped samples as frozen whole blood, isolated PBMCs, or DNA extracted from either of those sample types. This clonotype was obtained from a woman aged 40 to 50 with active or convalescent COVID-19. Sequencing input: peripheral blood. The chain employs TRBV5-1 and TRBJ2-7; TRBD1 might be the D gene, on 6 matching bases. The CDR3 corresponds to CASSSATGAYEQYF. The nucleotide sequence is given as TGCGCCAGCAGCTCCGCGACAGGAGCCTACGAGCAGTACTTC.